The rows below give T cell receptor beta chains drawn from one sample of a study of cytomegalovirus exposure and HLA in healthy donors. The method was immunoSEQ multiplex PCR; TCRdb's version includes in-frame clones alone and lacks a portion of them. Of roughly 100,000 clones detected, about a tenth appear once; the ten largest clones hold about 5.7%. Sequencing was performed on PBMCs. The receptors derive from a man between 35 and 55 years old in good health and CMV-seropositive. CDR3s leave out the opening cysteine and the closing phenylalanine or tryptophan. The order of the fields is clone size, V gene, J gene, CDR3 protein. The size entry is marked missing in some rows and otherwise reads once, few, many or a size class.

few	TRBV29-1	TRBJ2-3	SVEGGRGTDTQY
.	TRBV30	TRBJ2-7	AWTGQGLSVDEQY
.	TRBV27	TRBJ1-2	ASSSQGSYGYT
few	TRBV2	TRBJ2-7	ASRPRQAGRYEQY
.	TRBV5-1	TRBJ2-7	ASSLGRDSYEQY
.	TRBV6-6	TRBJ2-1	ASSRRDLTYNEQF
few	TRBV4-2	TRBJ1-5	ASSQQGDQPQH
few	TRBV19	TRBJ2-3	ASNKRGTQY
few	TRBV19	TRBJ1-2	ASWDRATYGYT
.	TRBV6-5	TRBJ2-7	ASSYEGTPTYEQY